The source of this T cell receptor beta chain is a study of blood T cell repertoires in COVID-19. CDR1 and CDR2 from the germline V gene are SGHRS and YFSETQ. The CDR3 is 18 amino acids. Trimming took 3 bases from V and 4 from J; bases not matched to a gene: 17. In the study's own analysis: It was from reference gene primer amplification that nucleated cell counts were estimated. Profiled with immunoSEQ multiplex PCR; TCRdb holds only in-frame clones, not every one. V and J calls and clone size are given by that table; D and trimming were obtained from the DNA. The data hold 350,000 to 400,000 clones, with around 91% observed a single time.

The sequence was obtained from a man aged 18 to 35 with active or convalescent COVID-19. The sample was peripheral blood. The chain has TRBV5-1 and TRBJ1-1; 8 positions agree with TRBD1. The CDR3 region is CASSYLTRTGKSGTEAFF. DNA of the CDR3: TGCGCCAGCAGCTACCTAACAAGGACAGGGAAGTCTGGCACTGAAGCTTTCTTT. Together with reference TRBV5-1 and TRBJ1-1, the CDR3 gives the full variable domain: KAGVTQTPRYLIKTRGQQVTLSCSPISGHRSVSWYQQTPGQGLQFLFEYFSETQRNKGNFPGRFSGRQFSNSRSEMNVSTLELGDSALYLCASSYLTRTGKSGTEAFFGQGTRLTVV.